The rows below give T cell receptor beta chains drawn from one sample of a study of blood T cell repertoires in COVID-19. Sequenced by immunoSEQ multiplex PCR; TCRdb stores in-frame clones only, minus some. The sample holds fewer than 400,000 clones, 85% to 90% seen once. Sequenced input: PBMCs or T cells enriched from blood (not recorded which). The receptors shown here come from a man aged 30-40 years who had recovered from COVID-19. The CDR3 runs from the conserved cysteine through the conserved F or W. A D gene is named only where the DNA matches it firmly. Clone size, where shown, is once, few, many, or a class for clones that have expanded.

TRBV28	TRBJ1-4	NA	NA	CASSSDRDEKLFF	TGTGCCAGCAGTTCAGACAGAGATGAAAAACTGTTTTTT
TRBV7-9	TRBJ2-2	NA	NA	CASSPGITGNTGELFF	TGTGCCAGCAGCCCGGGTATCACAGGGAACACCGGGGAGCTGTTTTTT
TRBV29-1	TRBJ2-1	NA	TRBD2	CSVVAAGAGNEQFF	TGCAGCGTTGTTGCCGCGGGAGCCGGGAATGAGCAGTTCTTC
TRBV7-8	TRBJ1-5	NA	NA	CASSLASGWNQPQHF	TGTGCCAGCAGCTTAGCGTCGGGGTGGAATCAGCCCCAGCATTTT
TRBV10-2	TRBJ1-2	NA	NA	CASSGREAYGYTF	TGCGCCAGCAGCGGGAGGGAGGCCTATGGCTACACCTTC
TRBV10-3	TRBJ2-1	NA	TRBD2	CAISSAGTASYNEQFF	TGTGCCATCAGTTCAGCGGGAACAGCCTCCTACAATGAGCAGTTCTTC
TRBV24-1	TRBJ1-1	once	NA	CATSDSTVNTEAFF	TGTGCCACCAGTGATTCTACCGTGAACACTGAAGCTTTCTTT
TRBV5-4	TRBJ1-1	NA	NA	CASSFPGYTEAFF	TGTGCCAGCAGCTTTCCAGGGTACACTGAAGCTTTCTTT
TRBV2	TRBJ1-2	NA	TRBD1	CASGQGARVGGYTF	TGTGCCAGCGGACAGGGGGCGCGAGTGGGTGGCTACACCTTC
TRBV29-1	TRBJ2-2	NA	TRBD1	CSVEVETGGWTGELFF	TGCAGCGTTGAAGTGGAGACAGGGGGCTGGACCGGGGAGCTGTTTTTT
TRBV24-1	TRBJ1-1	NA	TRBD1	CATQGQGNTEAFF	TGTGCCACCCAGGGACAGGGTAACACTGAAGCTTTCTTT
TRBV3-1/TRBV3-2	TRBJ1-5	few	TRBD1	CASSQRGQFQPQHF	TGTGCCAGCAGCCAGAGGGGGCAGTTTCAGCCCCAGCATTTT
TRBV7-9	TRBJ1-2	NA	TRBD1	CASSLDLTGSYGYTF	TGTGCCAGCAGCTTAGATCTGACAGGGAGCTATGGCTACACCTTC
TRBV27	TRBJ1-4	NA	TRBD1	CATSHRGLDEKLFF	TGTGCCACCAGCCATAGGGGGCTCGATGAAAAACTGTTTTTT
TRBV5-4	TRBJ1-4	NA	TRBD1	CASSPRTGGGKLFF	TGTGCCAGCAGCCCTAGGACAGGGGGGGGAAAACTGTTTTTT
TRBV28	TRBJ1-2	NA	NA	CASSLGQYYGYTF	TGTGCCAGCAGCCTAGGACAGTACTATGGCTACACCTTC